This TCR delta chain was profiled in a study of gamma-delta chains in newborns, infants, children. Background on the study: Microbial exposure reportedly drives polyclonal innate γδ T cell expansion after birth.

The CDR3 extends over 18 amino acids. The germline V gene encodes CDR1 GEAIGNYY and CDR2 EKD. TCRdb reprocessed the reads using CATT. The sample records some 5,000 delta-chain clones, 0.42% being singletons. There are a few counts of this clone. The translation of this DNA and the TCRdb protein of a much larger clone differ at residue 11, probably owing to a read error; the protein shown here is translated from the DNA. The sample has other DNA sequences that encode this CDR3 too. The sample taken for sequencing was blood. The receptor comes from a child who was a newborn, infant or young child, either healthy, febrile or measles-vaccinated (not recorded which). The chain has TRDV2 and TRDJ3; possible D gene TRDD3, 6 bases. The CDR3 DNA is TGTGCCTGTGACACCGTGGGGGCGAGCTCCCGGGACACCCGACAGATGTTTTTC. Translation: CACDTVGASSRDTRQMFF.